The text below deals with one T cell receptor beta chain. Antigen specificity is unknown. This entry belongs to a study of identical twins. Study findings and constraints: The study found weaker excess twin sharing in beta out-of-frame sequences. Rather than following the same donors, the conclusions depended on cross-sectional statistical analysis.

Trimming took off 5 bases at V and 6 bases at J, with 11 bases between the two ends. Per the germline V gene, CDR1 is SGHTA and CDR2 is FQGNSA. This CDR3 has 13 residues. MiXCR was run by TCRdb on the 5' RACE reads, yielding one entry per CDR3 protein. This table holds 1.5 million to 2 million distinct CDR3 sequences, 32% found once. The chain has TRBV7-2 and TRBJ1-5; perhaps TRBD1 as D (5 bases). The clonotype comes from a newborn girl in good health. The specimen was cord blood. The CDR3 DNA reads TGTGCCAGCAGCAGCGACGGGGGTCAGCCCCAGCATTTT. It specifies CASSSDGGQPQHF. The full variable domain, with the rest looked up from reference TRBV7-2 and TRBJ1-5, is GAGVSQSPSNKVTEKGKDVELRCDPISGHTALYWYRQSLGQGLEFLIYFQGNSAPDKSGLPSDRFSAERTGGSVSTLTIQRTQQEDSAVYLCASSSDGGQPQHFGDGTRLSIL.